This is a list of T cell receptor beta chains from one sample in a study of blood T cell repertoires in COVID-19. Profiled with immunoSEQ multiplex PCR; TCRdb holds only in-frame clones, not every one. In the table there are 330,000 or so clones, approximately 88% of which are singletons. What was sequenced was peripheral blood. The receptors derive from a man aged 25 to 40 with COVID-19, enrolled during active disease. CDR3s include the opening cysteine and the closing phenylalanine or tryptophan. The order of the fields is D gene, clone size, V gene, J gene, CDR3 DNA, CDR3 protein. D genes are given only for firm matches. Not every row has a clone size; where given, it reads once, few, many or a size class.

>TRBD1|NA|TRBV12-3/TRBV12-4|TRBJ1-1
TGTGCCACAGGACAGGGATCCCCTGAAGCTTTCTTT
CATGQGSPEAFF
>TRBD2|few|TRBV19|TRBJ2-1
TGTGCCAGTAGTACTACTAGCGGGAGCTACAATGAGCAGTTCTTC
CASSTTSGSYNEQFF
>TRBD1|NA|TRBV6-2/TRBV6-3|TRBJ1-3
TGTGCCAGCAGCGGGACAGTCTCTGGAAACACCATATATTTT
CASSGTVSGNTIYF
>NA|NA|TRBV6-5|TRBJ1-2
TGTGCCAGCAGTTACAAGGGCAGGGATGGCTACACCTTC
CASSYKGRDGYTF
>NA|once|TRBV6-2/TRBV6-3|TRBJ2-7
TGTGCCAGCAGTGACAGGGACTTGTGGTCCTACGAGCAGTACTTC
CASSDRDLWSYEQYF
>TRBD1|NA|TRBV18|TRBJ2-5
TGTGCCAGCTCACCTCGACAGGGTAGACAAGAGACCCAGTACTTC
CASSPRQGRQETQYF
>TRBD2|NA|TRBV9|TRBJ2-3
TGTGCCAGCAGCGTAGGAGGTCAGGGAGGGACAGATACGCAGTATTTT
CASSVGGQGGTDTQYF
>TRBD1|NA|TRBV10-3|TRBJ2-7
TGTGCCATCAGTGACCAACAGGGGGCCCGTTCCTACGAGCAGTACTTC
CAISDQQGARSYEQYF
>NA|once|TRBV5-4|TRBJ2-5
TGTGCCAGCAGCATGCGCGACACCAGCCAAGAGACCCAGTACTTC
CASSMRDTSQETQYF
>TRBD1|NA|TRBV2|TRBJ1-5
TGTGCCAGCACACAGACAGGGGTTCAGCCCCAGCATTTT
CASTQTGVQPQHF
>TRBD1|many|TRBV7-2|TRBJ1-1
TGTGCCAGCAGCTTAGACAGGGGCACTGAAGCTTTCTTT
CASSLDRGTEAFF
>TRBD1|NA|TRBV5-4|TRBJ1-6
TGTGCCAGCAGCACAGGGACAGCTAATTCACCCCTCCACTTT
CASSTGTANSPLHF
>NA|NA|TRBV5-4|TRBJ1-4
TGTGCCAGCAGCTTGGCGGGGGGGGGAACTGAAAAACTGTTTTTT
CASSLAGGGTEKLFF
>TRBD1|NA|TRBV12-3/TRBV12-4|TRBJ1-4
TGTGCCAGCAGTTTAGGGACAGGGGAAAAACTGTTTTTT
CASSLGTGEKLFF
>NA|once|TRBV20-1|TRBJ1-2
TGCAGTGCTAGTCCGGCAGGGGATGGCTACACCTTC
CSASPAGDGYTF
>NA|NA|TRBV7-9|TRBJ1-2
TGTGCCAGCAGCTTAGACGGGAGAAAAGATGGCTACACCTTC
CASSLDGRKDGYTF
>TRBD2|NA|TRBV9|TRBJ2-1
TGTGCCAGCACTGGACGGGACTACTTAAACAATGAGCAGTTCTTC
CASTGRDYLNNEQFF
>NA|NA|TRBV15|TRBJ1-4
TGTGCCACCAGCAGAGTGGCCCGGGGGACTAATGAAAAACTGTTTTTT
CATSRVARGTNEKLFF
>NA|few|TRBV19|TRBJ2-3
TGTGCCAGTAGTATTAACAGGGCAACAGATACGCAGTATTTT
CASSINRATDTQYF
>TRBD1|once|TRBV27|TRBJ1-6
TGTGCCAGCAGTCCTAACAGGGGGCGGGGAAATTCACCCCTCCACTTT
CASSPNRGRGNSPLHF
>TRBD2|NA|TRBV6-5|TRBJ2-5
TGTGCCAGCAGTCGGGGGGTCCAAGAGACCCAGTACTTC
CASSRGVQETQYF
>NA|NA|TRBV6-6|TRBJ2-3
TGTGCCAGCAGTTACTTCGGGACAGATACGCAGTATTTT
CASSYFGTDTQYF
>NA|NA|TRBV27|TRBJ1-1
TGTGCCAGCAGTTTACGGGGTGACACTGAAGCTTTCTTT
CASSLRGDTEAFF
>NA|NA|TRBV7-2|TRBJ2-5
TGTGCCAGCAGCTTAGCACAGTCCCAAGAGACCCAGTACTTC
CASSLAQSQETQYF
>NA|NA|TRBV7-9|TRBJ2-7
TGTGCCAGCAGCCTCAAGGGCGGCAGGGAGGACGAGCAGTACTTC
CASSLKGGREDEQYF
>NA|once|TRBV6-5|TRBJ2-2
TGTGCCAGCAGTTACTCCCTTAGCGGGGAGCTGTTTTTT
CASSYSLSGELFF
>NA|NA|TRBV5-1|TRBJ2-3
TGCGCCAGCAGCCCTTTCAGTAGCACAGATACGCAGTATTTT
CASSPFSSTDTQYF
>TRBD2|NA|TRBV4-3|TRBJ2-1
TGCGCCAGCAGCCAAGATACCGCGGGACTAACACTTAATGAGCAGTTCTTC
CASSQDTAGLTLNEQFF
>NA|NA|TRBV7-2|TRBJ2-7
TGTGCCAGCAGCTCCCTCTACGAGCAGTACTTC
CASSSLYEQYF
>NA|NA|TRBV12-3/TRBV12-4|TRBJ2-3
TGTGCCAGCAGCGGGTTCCGCACAGATACGCAGTATTTT
CASSGFRTDTQYF
>NA|NA|TRBV5-1|TRBJ1-1
TGCGCCAGCAGTAAGAAGGACAGACTGAACACTGAAGCTTTCTTT
CASSKKDRLNTEAFF
>TRBD1|NA|TRBV5-1|TRBJ2-3
TGCGCCAGCAGCTCGGGACAGGTAACAGATACGCAGTATTTT
CASSSGQVTDTQYF
>TRBD1|few|TRBV6-1|TRBJ1-2
TGTGCCAGCAGTGAAGCCGGACAGGGAAGTGGAGGCTACACCTTC
CASSEAGQGSGGYTF
>TRBD2|NA|TRBV28|TRBJ2-1
TGTGCCAGCAGTTTCGGGGGGTTCTCCTACAATGAGCAGTTCTTC
CASSFGGFSYNEQFF
>TRBD2|NA|TRBV5-4|TRBJ2-3
TGTGCCAGCAGCTTGATCCGGGAGGGGGGAGATACGCAGTATTTT
CASSLIREGGDTQYF
>NA|NA|TRBV29-1|TRBJ2-3
TGCAGCGTTGAAGATTCGCGTGGTCCAGATACGCAGTATTTT
CSVEDSRGPDTQYF
>NA|NA|TRBV19|TRBJ2-5
TGTGCCAGTAGTATGGGTCGGGGTATTAGGCAAGAGACCCAGTACTTC
CASSMGRGIRQETQYF
>TRBD1|NA|TRBV5-1|TRBJ1-3
TGCGCCAGCAGCAACGGACAGGGTCGAGTGTCTGGAAACACCATATATTTT
CASSNGQGRVSGNTIYF
>TRBD1|NA|TRBV11-2|TRBJ1-2
TGTGCCAGCAGCGTGACAGGGGTAGGCGGCGGCTACACCTTC
CASSVTGVGGGYTF
>TRBD1|once|TRBV5-4|TRBJ1-2
TGTGCCAGCAGCCTAGGGACAGGGGGGATTAGCTACACCTTC
CASSLGTGGISYTF
>TRBD1|NA|TRBV7-3|TRBJ2-2
TGTGCCAGCAGCTTAGGGGACAGGGGGTACACCGGGGAGCTGTTTTTT
CASSLGDRGYTGELFF
>TRBD1|NA|TRBV11-2|TRBJ2-1
TGTGCCAGCAGCGCCGGGACAGGGGGCGGTGAGCAGTTCTTC
CASSAGTGGGEQFF
>NA|NA|TRBV4-2|TRBJ1-3
TGTGCCAGCAGCCAAGTTCAAGGGGGGGCTGGAAACACCATATATTTT
CASSQVQGGAGNTIYF
>NA|once|TRBV7-3|TRBJ2-3
TGTGCCAGCAGCTTAAGTACATCTAGCACAGATACGCAGTATTTT
CASSLSTSSTDTQYF
>TRBD1|NA|TRBV5-8|TRBJ1-4
TGTGCCAGCAGCTTGGGACAGGGTCTTAATGAAAAACTGTTTTTT
CASSLGQGLNEKLFF
>NA|NA|TRBV5-3|TRBJ1-3
TGTGCCAGAAGCTTGAAAGGACAGCTCTCTGGAAACACCATATATTTT
CARSLKGQLSGNTIYF
>NA|NA|TRBV5-8|TRBJ2-2
TGTGCCAGCAGCCGCCTTCAGGGTACGAACACCGGGGAGCTGTTTTTT
CASSRLQGTNTGELFF
>NA|NA|TRBV9|TRBJ2-7
TGTGCCAGCAGCGCCCCAGCCTACGAGCAGTACTTC
CASSAPAYEQYF
>NA|NA|TRBV28|TRBJ2-7
TGTGCCAGCAGTTTCGTCGGCGGAAAAACCTACGAGCAGTACTTC
CASSFVGGKTYEQYF
>NA|once|TRBV7-9|TRBJ1-5
TGTGCCAGCAGCAGGGGAACAGATAGCAATCAGCCCCAGCATTTT
CASSRGTDSNQPQHF
>TRBD2|NA|TRBV19|TRBJ2-3
TGTGCCAGTAGTAAGCGACCCAGCGGGATCACAGATACGCAGTATTTT
CASSKRPSGITDTQYF
>NA|NA|TRBV30|TRBJ2-5
TGTGCCTGGGGCACAGGGGGGGCGGAGACCCAGTACTTC
CAWGTGGAETQYF
>TRBD1|once|TRBV13|TRBJ1-6
TGTGCCAGCAGCCTGTCACAGGGGGCACTGGCACCCCTCCACTTT
CASSLSQGALAPLHF
>NA|NA|TRBV19|TRBJ1-2
TGTGCCAGTACCATTAACGCGGGGGGAGGCGGCTACACCTTC
CASTINAGGGGYTF
>TRBD1|few|TRBV5-1|TRBJ1-6
TGCGCCAGCAGGGCGGACAGGGTTGATTCACCCCTCCACTTT
CASRADRVDSPLHF
>TRBD2|NA|TRBV7-2|TRBJ2-1
TGTGCCAGCAGCTATAGCGGGGTAGCGGGGGTGGGTGAGCAGTTCTTC
CASSYSGVAGVGEQFF
>TRBD2|once|TRBV5-4|TRBJ2-3
TGTGCCAGCAGCTTGAACGCGGGGGTTGGAACAGATACGCAGTATTTT
CASSLNAGVGTDTQYF
>TRBD1|NA|TRBV6-6|TRBJ1-2
TGTGCCAGCAGCGACGACAGGGGCGTGCTCTATGGCTACACCTTC
CASSDDRGVLYGYTF
>NA|NA|TRBV7-2|TRBJ2-7
TGTGCCAGCAGCTCTTATACCTACGAGCAGTACTTC
CASSSYTYEQYF
>NA|once|TRBV3-1/TRBV3-2|TRBJ2-1
TGTGCCAGCAGCACCACGACAGCCTCCTCCTACAATGAGCAGTTCTTC
CASSTTTASSYNEQFF